Presented here are 27 T cell receptor beta chains from one specimen sequenced in a study of T cell changes during pregnancy in multiple sclerosis. Using immunoSEQ multiplex PCR, the repertoire was profiled, and TCRdb retains in-frame clones only, with some absent. The repertoire consists of about 100,000 clones, with approximately 92% occurring once and the leading ten covering around 1.8%. The sequencing used peripheral blood, collected after pregnancy. These receptors came from a female donor with multiple sclerosis, enrolled in a pregnancy study.

The chain links TRBV13 to TRBJ2-3; TRBD1 matches 7 bases. V was pared by 4 bases and J by 0 bases, with 4 bases of the junction left unmatched. There are 15 residues in the CDR3. Germline loops: CDR1 PRHDT, CDR2 FYEKMQ (reference sequence). CDR3 loop: CASSSDRTSTDTQYF. CDR3 nucleotides: TGTGCCAGCAGCTCGGACAGGACTAGCACAGATACGCAGTATTTT. The variable domain in full, with the rest retrieved from reference TRBV13 and TRBJ2-3, is AAGVIQSPRHLIKEKRETATLKCYPIPRHDTVYWYQQGPGQDPQFLISFYEKMQSDKGSIPDRFSAQQFSDYHSELNMSSLELGDSALYFCASSSDRTSTDTQYFGPGTRLTVL.

This rearrangement joins TRBV6-4 to TRBJ2-2; D is perhaps TRBD2 (7 bases). This CDR3 comprises 15 residues. Germline assignment: CDR1 MRHNA and CDR2 SNTAGT. V gave up 4 bases and J gave up 2 bases, with 11 bases separating them. The CDR3 coding sequence is TGTGCCAGCAGTGCCGGGGGGCCCAACACCGGGGAGCTGTTTTTT. This encodes CASSAGGPNTGELFF.

The rearrangement uses TRBV7-9 and TRBJ1-2; tentative D call: TRBD1 (5 bases). The CDR3 covers 16 residues. V was clipped by 3 bases and J by 6 bases, with 20 bases between them. The V gene's germline CDR1 is SEHNR and CDR2 FQNEAQ (reference sequence). The CDR3 loop is CASSFGLKGDEDGYTF. The DNA for the CDR3 is TGTGCCAGCAGCTTTGGCCTAAAAGGGGATGAGGATGGCTACACCTTC. The full variable domain, in which reference TRBV7-9 and TRBJ1-2 provide the parts outside the CDR3, is DTGVSQNPRHKITKRGQNVTFRCDPISEHNRLYWYRQTLGQGPEFLTYFQNEAQLEKSRLLSDRFSAERPKGSFSTLEIQRTEQGDSAMYLCASSFGLKGDEDGYTFGSGTRLTVV.

This rearrangement joins TRBV25-1 to TRBJ1-1; 8 bases map to TRBD1. J lost 2 bases, V lost 4 bases, and 6 bases had no gene match. The germline gives CDR1 MGHDK, CDR2 SYGVNS. The length of the CDR3 is 15 residues. The CDR3 sequence is CASSATDRANTEAFF. The CDR3 coding sequence is TGTGCCAGCAGTGCTACGGACAGGGCCAACACTGAAGCTTTCTTT. Supplemented by reference TRBV25-1 and TRBJ1-1, the full variable domain reads EADIYQTPRYLVIGTGKKITLECSQTMGHDKMYWYQQDPGMELHLIHYSYGVNSTEKGDLSSESTVSRIRTEHFPLTLESARPSHTSQYLCASSATDRANTEAFFGQGTRLTVV.

The V gene is TRBV27, the J gene TRBJ2-7; 15 nucleotides align to TRBD2. CDR1 MNHEY and CDR2 SMNVEV come from the germline V gene (reference sequence). J lost 2 bases, V lost 6 bases, and 11 bases had no gene match. The CDR3 is made up of 18 amino acids. CDR3: CASRKGLAGGGITYEQYF. In nucleotides, the CDR3 is TGTGCCAGCAGGAAGGGACTAGCGGGAGGAGGGATAACCTACGAGCAGTACTTC.

The J gene is TRBJ1-1, the V gene TRBV4-1; TRBD1 agrees at 8 bases. This CDR3 is 14 amino acids long. Looked up from germline, CDR1 is MGHRA and CDR2 is YSYEKL. J lost 5 bases, V lost 7 bases, and 9 bases had no gene match. In nucleotides, the CDR3 is TGCGCCAGCATGCAAGGACAGGGATTAACTGAAGCTTTCTTT. Amino acids: CASMQGQGLTEAFF.

CDR3 protein: CASSQAVRTGVGGANVLTF. The CDR3, as DNA: TGCGCCAGCAGCCAAGCGGTGCGGACAGGGGTCGGTGGGGCCAACGTCCTGACTTTC. The chain combines TRBV4-1 with TRBJ2-6; 9 nucleotides line up with TRBD1. With 1 base clipped from V and 3 bases from J, the junction kept 10 bases outside the gene matches. Germline-derived CDR1 and CDR2 are MGHRA and YSYEKL. The CDR3 is 19 amino acids.

The chain is built from TRBV29-1 and TRBJ2-3; a weak D match, TRBD2 (6 bases). This CDR3 spans 13 amino acids. Between the trimmed V and J ends, which lost 4 bases and 1 base, there was a span of 9 bases. Germline CDR1 reads SQVTM; CDR2 reads ANQGSEA. CDR3 nucleotide sequence: TGCAGCGTTGGGGGGGTCGGCACAGATACGCAGTATTTT. Translated, it gives CSVGGVGTDTQYF.

For the CDR3, the DNA is TGCAGTGCTGTTAGCGGGAGCGAGCAGTACTTC. This sequence encodes CSAVSGSEQYF. The chain couples TRBV20-1 to TRBJ2-7; TRBD2 aligns across 9 bases. The CDR3 covers 11 residues. Germline V gene lookup returns CDR1 DFQATT and CDR2 SNEGSKA (reference sequence). J lost 6 bases, V lost 5 bases, and 2 bases had no gene match.

The rearrangement links TRBV7-6 to TRBJ1-2; D possibly corresponds to TRBD1 (6 bases). The CDR3 length is 17 residues. V lost 1 base and J lost 0, with 15 bases in between. The germline gives CDR1 SGHVS, CDR2 FNYEAQ. The CDR3 sequence is CASSLDVGDTTNYGYTF. The DNA for the CDR3 is TGTGCCAGCAGCTTAGATGTTGGGGACACTACTAACTATGGCTACACCTTC.

This chain uses TRBV23-1 with TRBJ2-4; D might be TRBD1 (6 bases). TRBV23-1 is an ORF for which the function is uncertain. The CDR3 has 17 residues. V gave up 2 bases and J gave up 0 bases, with 14 bases separating them. CDR3 residues: CASSQHRAFLAKNIQYF. The CDR3 region has the DNA TGCGCCAGCAGTCAACACAGGGCATTCCTAGCCAAAAACATTCAGTACTTC.

The CDR3 region is CASSPTGGAYEQYF. CDR3 nucleotides: TGTGCCAGCAGTCCGACAGGGGGAGCCTACGAGCAGTACTTC. The rearrangement links TRBV28 to TRBJ2-7; TRBD1 matches 9 bases. The CDR3 extends over 14 amino acids. The V gene's germline CDR1 is MDHEN and CDR2 SYDVKM. V lost 5 bases, J lost 2 bases, and 4 bases stayed unmatched. Combining the CDR3 with reference TRBV28 and TRBJ2-7 gives the whole variable domain DVKVTQSSRYLVKRTGEKVFLECVQDMDHENMFWYRQDPGLGLRLIYFSYDVKMKEKGDIPEGYSVSREKKERFSLILESASTNQTSMYLCASSPTGGAYEQYFGPGTRLTVT.

This clone was observed once. The CDR3 coding sequence is TGTGCCAGCAGCTCGCAGGACAGGGGGGCTGGGGCCAACGTCCTGACTTTC. Protein product: CASSSQDRGAGANVLTF. This chain uses TRBV11-2 with TRBJ2-6, with 10 positions matching TRBD1. Unmatched junction bases numbered 5, after V lost 4 bases and J lost 2 bases. CDR1 and CDR2 from the germline V gene are SGHAT and FQNNGV. The CDR3 runs to 17 residues.

Written as DNA, the CDR3 is TGTGCCAGTAGTCCCAACGGGGGGGCGGCGCTGAACACCGGGGAGCTGTTTTTT. This gives the protein CASSPNGGAALNTGELFF. The gene calls are TRBV19 and TRBJ2-2, with TRBD2 matching 8 bases. V was pared by 5 bases and J by 1 base, with 12 bases of the junction left unmatched. The germline CDR1 and CDR2 sequences are LNHDA and SQIVND (reference sequence). The length of the CDR3 is 18 residues.

The J gene is TRBJ1-1, the V gene TRBV28; no clear D. From germline, CDR1 is MDHEN and CDR2 SYDVKM. The CDR3 is 12 amino acids. V dropped 2 bases and J dropped 7 bases, with 8 bases sitting between them. The chain's CDR3 is CASSLKPGEAFF. CDR3 coding DNA: TGTGCCAGCAGTTTAAAGCCTGGTGAAGCTTTCTTT.

V gene TRBV6-5 combines with J gene TRBJ2-7; 7 nucleotides line up with TRBD1. Per germline, CDR1 MNHEY and CDR2 SVGAGI. CDR3 length: 13 residues. The trim removed 6 bases at V and 5 bases at J, leaving 7 bases unmatched. CDR3 sequence (DNA): TGTGCCAGCAGACGAGTAGACAGGGACGAGCAGTACTTC. Translating gives CASRRVDRDEQYF.

The rearrangement joins TRBV2 to TRBJ2-3; D perhaps matches TRBD1 (5 bases). CDR1 and CDR2 from the germline V gene are SNHLY and FYNNEI. V lost 1 base to trimming and J lost 9 bases, with 20 bases between them. The length of the CDR3 is 16 residues. CDR3 DNA: TGTGCCAGCAGTGAAGGGTCCATCAGGGTATCCTACACGCAGTATTTT. It yields the protein CASSEGSIRVSYTQYF. Drawing the rest from reference TRBV2 and TRBJ2-3, the complete variable domain is EPEVTQTPSHQVTQMGQEVILRCVPISNHLYFYWYRQILGQKVEFLVSFYNNEISEKSEIFDDQFSVERPDGSNFTLKIRSTKLEDSAMYFCASSEGSIRVSYTQYFGPGTRLTVL.

V usage is TRBV10-3 and J usage is TRBJ2-2; no firm D call. Trimming shortened V by 6 bases and J by 3 bases, and 14 bases separated the two germline ends. Germline values: CDR1 ENHRY, CDR2 SYGVKD. The CDR3 sequence is 15 residues long. Here the CDR3 DNA reads TGTGCCATCAGCGAAGACAAGTCCTACACCGGGGAGCTGTTTTTT. Encoded protein: CAISEDKSYTGELFF.

The chain is built from TRBV19 and TRBJ2-1; D not certain. V was cut by 0 bases and J by 8 bases, with 11 bases left in between. CDR3 length equals 14 residues. Germline V gene lookup returns CDR1 LNHDA and CDR2 SQIVND (reference sequence). This CDR3 reads CASSIDPALDEQFF. Here the CDR3 DNA reads TGTGCCAGTAGTATAGATCCAGCGTTGGATGAGCAGTTCTTC.

The V call is TRBV6-5, the J call TRBJ1-1, with D perhaps TRBD1 (5 bases). This CDR3 is 13 amino acids long. V was pared by 6 bases and J by 1 base, with 9 bases between. Germline loops: CDR1 MNHEY, CDR2 SVGAGI. The CDR3 protein is CASSQDKNTEAFF. CDR3 DNA: TGTGCCAGCAGCCAGGACAAGAACACTGAAGCTTTCTTT.

The genes are TRBV7-2 and TRBJ2-2; 9 bases fit TRBD1. Germline V gives CDR1 SGHTA, CDR2 FQGNSA. The CDR3 sequence is 17 residues long. Trimming took 2 bases from V and 3 from J; bases not matched to a gene: 7. The CDR3 sequence: CASSLPRTGADTGELFF. The CDR3 DNA follows: TGTGCCAGCAGCTTACCCAGGACAGGGGCCGACACCGGGGAGCTGTTTTTT.

The genes are TRBV19 and TRBJ1-1, with D uncertain. This CDR3 spans 13 amino acids. The V end was cut by 9 bases, the J end by 0 bases, with 11 bases between. Germline values: CDR1 LNHDA, CDR2 SQIVND (reference sequence). The DNA of the CDR3 is TGTGCCAGACCGGGTACTTTGAACACTGAAGCTTTCTTT. Protein: CARPGTLNTEAFF.

The rearrangement joins TRBV6-5 to TRBJ2-5; 14 bases align to TRBD2. The CDR3 is 16 residues long. V shed 1 base and J 3 bases; nucleotides not matched to a gene: 1. CDR1 and CDR2 from the germline V gene are MNHEY and SVGAGI. The CDR3 reads CASSYLGLAGEETQYF. The CDR3 nucleotides are TGTGCCAGCAGTTACTTGGGACTAGCGGGAGAAGAGACCCAGTACTTC.

The chain uses TRBV10-3 and TRBJ1-4; D gene uncertain. Germline V CDR1 and CDR2: ENHRY, SYGVKD. CDR3 length: 11 residues. Trimming took 6 bases from V and 5 from J, leaving 4 bases between them. The CDR3 DNA sequence: TGTGCCATCAGCAGAAATGAAAAACTGTTTTTT. Protein sequence: CAISRNEKLFF.

J is TRBJ2-7 and V is TRBV7-3; D is unclear. CDR3 length: 13 residues. Germline V gives CDR1 SGHTA, CDR2 FQGTGA. Trimming removed 1 base from V and 6 bases from J, with 10 bases in between. The CDR3 DNA reads as TGTGCCAGCAGCTTAAAGCCGGAGACCGAGCAGTACTTC. Translated, it gives CASSLKPETEQYF.

The chain links TRBV7-2 to TRBJ1-1; D not resolved. The CDR3 is 13 residues long. Trimming took 3 bases from V and 6 from J, leaving 11 bases between them. Germline V lookup: CDR1 SGHTA, CDR2 FQGNSA. The CDR3 is CASSLISESEAFF. The CDR3 DNA reads TGTGCCAGCAGCTTGATTTCAGAATCTGAAGCTTTCTTT.

J is TRBJ2-3 and V is TRBV9; TRBD2 aligns across 8 bases. V shed 0 bases and J 1 base; nucleotides not matched to a gene: 1. CDR3 length: 15 residues. Germline V gives CDR1 SGDLS, CDR2 YYNGEE. The CDR3 nucleotides read TGTGCCAGCAGCGTAGAACTAGCGGGCACAGATACGCAGTATTTT. It translates to CASSVELAGTDTQYF.